The clone carrying this T cell receptor (beta chain) was recorded at least ten times. Its cognate antigen is unknown. Amplifying from RNA transcripts, the study obtained TCR beta CDR3 regions. HTBI primers were used in a first-round RT-PCR, which preceded a second-round multiplex PCR. TCRdb itself ran the multiplex PCR reads through MiXCR, one entry per CDR3 protein. The data contain roughly 380,000 distinct CDR3 sequences, less than 20% of them singletons. The sample originates from a study of Graves' ophthalmopathy and Graves' hyperthyroidism. As for the study in general: Researchers obtained peripheral blood at initial diagnosis, before any treatment had begun.

Study-wide results and limits: Blood also contained most of the expanded thyroid clonotypes above 0.001 frequency. Ophthalmopathy cases were distinguished from stable hyperthyroidism by a 13-signature model, reaching about 90% sensitivity and 70% to 84% specificity.

The sequence was obtained from a woman aged 18-29 years with stable Graves' hyperthyroidism. Sequencing used peripheral blood.

In nucleotides, the CDR3 is TGTGCCAGCACGGAAGTCCTGTGGGTTGAAGCTTTCTTT. This translates into CASTEVLWVEAFF. V is TRBV12-3 or TRBV12-4 and J is TRBJ1-1; D not certain. This CDR3 is 13 amino acids long. Trimming left V 7 bases short and J 7 bases short, with 16 bases between.